The 31 T cell receptor beta chains reported below all come from one sample, sequenced in a study of metastatic and nonmetastatic thyroid tumors. TCRdb ran MiXCR on the PCR reads. Of tens of thousands of clones in the sample, around 12% are singletons; the top ten hold around 9%. Every patient was untreated before thyroid surgery. The sample was tumor tissue. These receptors were obtained from a female donor with papillary thyroid cancer or a benign thyroid nodule (not recorded which). Some clones in this sample may be carry-over from other donors' samples.

This clone was observed many times. The chain has TRBV7-9 and TRBJ2-5, with 10 bases fitting TRBD2. Germline CDR1 reads SEHNR; CDR2 reads FQNEAQ (reference sequence). The CDR3 extends over 12 amino acids. V gave up 7 bases and J gave up 7 bases; unmatched junction bases: 3. Written as DNA, the CDR3 is TGTGCCAGCAACCTAGCGGGGGCGACCCAGTACTTC. Residues: CASNLAGATQYF.

This clone has ten or more counts. The genes are TRBV3-1 and TRBJ1-6; D not resolved. The CDR3 is made up of 16 amino acids. V was cut by 4 bases and J by 2 bases, with 12 bases left in between. Germline V gene sequence: CDR1 LGHDT, CDR2 YNNKEL (reference sequence). The DNA for the CDR3 is TGTGCCAGCAGCCCCGCCGAGAGGGCCTATAATTCACCCCTCCACTTT. Protein sequence: CASSPAERAYNSPLHF.

Worth noting for this clone: Other nucleotide sequences from this sample produce the same CDR3. The chain couples TRBV5-6 to TRBJ2-3, with a tentative D call TRBD1 (6 bases). With 3 bases removed from V and 3 bases from J, the gap between germline ends came to 11 bases. Germline-derived CDR1 and CDR2 are SGHDT and YYEEEE. The CDR3 length is 14 residues. The CDR3: CASSWTVSTDTQYF. For the CDR3, the DNA is TGTGCCAGCAGCTGGACAGTTAGTACAGATACGCAGTATTTT.

This clone appeared many times. The rearrangement links TRBV5-6 to TRBJ1-1, with D tentatively TRBD1 (5 bases). Per the germline V gene, CDR1 is SGHDT and CDR2 is YYEEEE. There are 15 residues in the CDR3. V lost 3 bases and J 0 bases, leaving 12 bases between the germline ends. The chain's CDR3 is CASSWLWGMNTEAFF. CDR3 nucleotides: TGTGCCAGCAGCTGGCTCTGGGGGATGAACACTGAAGCTTTCTTT.

This clone was recorded many times. This chain links TRBV2 with TRBJ2-7; 8 bases line up with TRBD2. The CDR3 extends over 13 amino acids. Losses at the gene ends were 6 bases for V and 7 bases for J; bases not matched to a gene: 8. Germline V CDR1 and CDR2: SNHLY, FYNNEI. In nucleotides, the CDR3 is TGTGCCAGCAGAACTAGCGGTGCTATAGAGCAGTACTTC. Its translation is CASRTSGAIEQYF.

Comments on this clone: Just one base apart from a much larger clone, this may be a read error. The chain recombines TRBV12-3 or TRBV12-4 with TRBJ2-5, with D possibly being TRBD2 (5 bases). V gave up 6 bases and J gave up 4 bases, with 15 bases separating them. The CDR3 extends over 14 amino acids. CDR3 loop: CASSRTRGGETQYF. The CDR3 DNA reads TGTGCCAGCAGCCGAACACGGGGTGGAGAGACCCAGTACTTC.

This clone has at least ten counts. The rearrangement links TRBV15 to TRBJ2-3; 9 nucleotides line up with TRBD1. CDR3 length equals 15 residues. From germline, CDR1 is LNHNV and CDR2 YYDKDF (reference sequence). Germline trimming cut 5 bases from V and 1 base from J; bases unmatched to any gene: 4. CDR3 nucleotides: TGTGCCACCAGCGAGGGACAGGGAGGCACAGATACGCAGTATTTT. It encodes CATSEGQGGTDTQYF.

This clone was counted at least ten times. The rearrangement joins TRBV4-1 to TRBJ1-2, with D perhaps matching TRBD1 (5 bases). The CDR3 extends over 16 amino acids. The germline gives CDR1 MGHRA, CDR2 YSYEKL. V was cut by 0 bases and J by 5 bases, with 16 bases left in between. CDR3 sequence: CASSQDVTGRSYGYTF. CDR3 DNA: TGCGCCAGCAGCCAAGACGTAACGGGACGTTCGTATGGCTACACCTTC.

About this clone: At one end the junction does not follow the germline gene, possibly because of a read error. The genes are TRBV28 and TRBJ1-1, with a possible D match to TRBD1 (5 bases). The germline gives CDR1 MDHEN, CDR2 SYDVKM. The CDR3 totals 16 residues. The CDR3 region is CASSFRVDRTNTEDFF. Here the CDR3 DNA reads TGTGCCAGCAGTTTTCGCGTCGACAGAACGAACACTGAAGATTTCTTT.

In its sample, this clone was seen many times. The rearrangement links TRBV29-1 to TRBJ1-1; D uncertain. V lost 6 bases, J lost 1 base, and 6 bases lay in between. The germline CDR1 and CDR2 sequences are SQVTM and ANQGSEA. This CDR3 is 11 amino acids long. DNA for the CDR3: TGCAGCGTCCACAGGAACACTGAAGCTTTCTTT. This sequence encodes CSVHRNTEAFF.

Of note for this clone: Sequence at one end of the junction differs from germline and may be a read error. This sample includes further DNA sequences coding for the same CDR3. The genes are TRBV20-1 and TRBJ1-5; no clear D. The CDR3 sequence is 13 residues long. The germline gives CDR1 DFQATT, CDR2 SNEGSKA (reference sequence). CDR3 sequence reads: CSARSDGNQPQHF. The DNA for the CDR3 is TGCAGCGCTAGAAGCGACGGCAATCAGCCCCAGCATTTT.

This clone was seen many times. The chain carries TRBV2 and TRBJ1-1; D may be TRBD1 (6 bases). Germline CDR1 SNHLY, CDR2 FYNNEI. The CDR3 totals 15 residues. Trimming removed 5 bases from V and 3 bases from J, with 16 bases in between. Here the CDR3 DNA reads TGTGCCAGCAGTAAGCGGGGGGCTGGGGACACTGAAGCTTTCTTT. Translation gives CASSKRGAGDTEAFF.

This clone was counted many times. Other DNA sequences from this sample encode an identical CDR3 as well. This CDR3 reads CASSPGLGYEQYF. The CDR3 nucleotides are TGTGCCAGCAGCCCGGGGCTCGGCTACGAGCAGTACTTC. The V call is TRBV7-2, the J call TRBJ2-7; D is perhaps TRBD1 or TRBD2 (5 bases each). Trimming pared 5 bases from V and 3 bases from J, leaving 11 bases between. Germline V gene lookup returns CDR1 SGHTA and CDR2 FQGNSA. The CDR3 consists of 13 residues.

As concerns this clone: A read error may be the cause here, since a much bigger clone is one base away. The rearrangement joins TRBV3-1 to TRBJ2-7; tentatively, D is TRBD1 (5 bases). The CDR3 covers 19 residues. V was trimmed by 0 bases and J by 0 bases, leaving 21 bases between them. Germline V CDR1 and CDR2: LGHDT, YNNKEL (reference sequence). The CDR3 sequence is CASSQDWKPGCPTSYEQYF. The DNA for the CDR3 is TGTGCCAGCAGCCAAGACTGGAAACCAGGGTGCCCAACCTCCTACGAGCAGTACTTC.

This clone came up many times. The chain recombines TRBV5-1 with TRBJ1-2; D may be TRBD1 (5 bases). CDR3 length: 13 amino acids. The V gene lost 4 bases and the J gene lost 2 bases, with 9 bases spanning the gap. Germline CDR1 and CDR2: SGHRS and YFSETQ. This chain's CDR3 is CASSQRQNYGYTF. Here the CDR3 DNA reads TGCGCCAGCAGCCAGAGACAGAACTATGGCTACACCTTC.

V usage is TRBV7-9 and J usage is TRBJ1-4; no reliable D call. CDR1 and CDR2 (germline): SEHNR, FQNEAQ (reference sequence). V lost 3 bases, J lost 1 base, and 6 bases lay in between. This CDR3 region has 14 residues. DNA for the CDR3: TGTGCCAGCAGCTTTCGGGAAACTAATGAAAAACTGTTTTTT. This gives the protein CASSFRETNEKLFF.

This clone was observed at least ten times. The chain couples TRBV11-3 to TRBJ2-2; 7 nucleotides line up with TRBD1. This CDR3 is 15 amino acids long. Per germline, CDR1 SGHNT and CDR2 YENEEA. V trimming: 1 base; J trimming: 8 bases; junction bases outside the gene matches: 7. CDR3 protein: CASSLGTGVSGELFF. The CDR3 coding sequence is TGTGCCAGCAGCTTAGGAACAGGGGTATCTGGGGAGCTGTTTTTT.

At least ten counts were recorded for this clone. V usage is TRBV9 and J usage is TRBJ2-7; tentatively, D is TRBD1 or TRBD2 (5 bases each). Germline V gene data show CDR1 as SGDLS and CDR2 as YYNGEE. The V end lost 4 bases, the J end lost 2 bases, and 19 bases lay between the germline ends. The CDR3 runs to 16 residues. CDR3 coding DNA: TGTGCCAGCAGCCCCCGGGGCGCATATGGCGCCTACGAGCAGTACTTC. As protein: CASSPRGAYGAYEQYF.

In the case of this clone: Possible read error: a much larger clone is one base away. The same CDR3 can be traced to other DNA sequences in this sample. V is TRBV5-6 and J is TRBJ2-7; the match to TRBD1 covers 7 bases. Germline loops: CDR1 SGHDT, CDR2 YYEEEE. V lost 2 bases to trimming and J lost 9 bases; unmatched junction nucleotides: 8. CDR3 length: 13 residues. CDR3 bases: TGTGCCAGCAGCTTATCGACAGGGAATGCGCAGTACTTC. Its protein is CASSLSTGNAQYF. Drawing the rest from reference TRBV5-6 and TRBJ2-7, the complete variable domain is DAGVTQSPTHLIKTRGQQVTLRCSPKSGHDTVSWYQQALGQGPQFIFQYYEEEERQRGNFPDRFSGHQFPNYSSELNVNALLLGDSALYLCASSLSTGNAQYFGPGTRLTVT.

This clone has ten or more counts. The rearrangement joins TRBV6-1 to TRBJ1-3, with TRBD1 matching 10 bases. Germline-derived CDR1 and CDR2 are MNHNS and SASEGT. The length of the CDR3 is 13 residues. Trimming took 8 bases from V and 4 from J; bases not matched to a gene: 2. The CDR3 protein is CASGTGEGNTIYF. CDR3 bases: TGTGCCAGCGGGACAGGGGAAGGAAACACCATATATTTT.

This chain uses TRBV11-2 with TRBJ2-7; TRBD2 might be the D (6 bases). Germline loops: CDR1 SGHAT, CDR2 FQNNGV. V shed 3 bases and J shed 3 bases, with 21 bases lying between them. This CDR3 region has 17 residues. The CDR3 bases are TGTGCCAGCAGCTTGGTGCAATCGGGGGACCCACTCTACGAGCAGTACTTC. It yields the protein CASSLVQSGDPLYEQYF.

This clone was recorded at least ten times. The chain recombines TRBV12-3 or TRBV12-4 with TRBJ1-2, with D possibly matching TRBD1 (6 bases). The CDR3 loop spans 14 amino acids. V was pared by 6 bases and J by 7 bases, with 18 bases between. The CDR3 region is CASRVREQGPGYTF. The CDR3 nucleotides are TGTGCCAGCAGAGTCCGGGAACAGGGTCCTGGCTACACCTTC.

This clone was detected many times. The chain joins TRBV10-3 to TRBJ2-2, with 7 bases identical to TRBD2. V lost 4 bases to trimming and J lost 3 bases; unmatched junction nucleotides: 11. Germline V gives CDR1 ENHRY, CDR2 SYGVKD. The CDR3 is made up of 17 amino acids. CDR3 loop: CAISGPPREADTGELFF. The DNA of the CDR3 is TGTGCCATCAGTGGTCCTCCTCGGGAGGCGGACACCGGGGAGCTGTTTTTT.

This clone has at least ten counts. This sample also contains other DNA sequences that code for the same CDR3. The chain recombines TRBV6-1 with TRBJ2-1; TRBD2 is a possible D gene (6 bases). This CDR3 comprises 14 residues. The germline V gene encodes CDR1 MNHNS and CDR2 SASEGT. Trimming left V 2 bases short and J 4 bases short, with 9 bases between. CDR3 nucleotide sequence: TGTGCCAGCAGTGAATTAGCGGAGTACAATGAGCAGTTCTTC. Amino acid sequence: CASSELAEYNEQFF.

Only a few counts were recorded for this clone. This could be a read error, since a much larger clone is one nucleotide away. The gene calls are TRBV10-3 and TRBJ1-1, with D possibly being TRBD1 (5 bases). From germline, CDR1 is ENHRY and CDR2 SYGVKD. V gave up 6 bases and J gave up 1 base, with 6 bases separating them. This CDR3 has 12 amino acids. The CDR3 loop reads CAIRGTNTEAFF. The CDR3 DNA sequence: TGTGCCATCAGGGGGACGAACACTGAAGCTTTCTTT.

This clone was detected many times. The rearrangement links TRBV6-2 or TRBV6-3 to TRBJ2-5; D is undetermined. CDR1 is MNHEY and CDR2 is SVGEGT in the germline V gene. The CDR3 runs 13 residues. Trimming took 2 bases from V and 3 from J, leaving 7 bases between them. The CDR3 loop reads CASSYAAEETQYF. Here the CDR3 DNA reads TGTGCCAGCAGTTACGCGGCAGAAGAGACCCAGTACTTC.

This clone was picked up many times. At one end the junction does not follow the germline gene, possibly because of a read error. The V gene is TRBV7-7, the J gene TRBJ1-2, with D possibly being TRBD1 (5 bases). The CDR3 sequence is 14 residues long. CDR1 is SSHAT and CDR2 is FNYEAQ in the germline V gene (reference sequence). The CDR3 bases are TGTGCTAGCAGCCTTACCAAGGAAAGGGGTGGCTACACCTTC. Translating gives CASSLTKERGGYTF.

This clone was detected ten times or more. This rearrangement joins TRBV6-5 to TRBJ2-7; D is possibly TRBD1 (5 bases). The ends were cut back, 2 bases at V and 0 bases at J, with 11 bases in the middle. The length of the CDR3 is 15 residues. CDR1 and CDR2 (germline): MNHEY, SVGAGI. This CDR3 reads CASSYGADHSYEQYF. CDR3 nucleotide sequence: TGTGCCAGCAGTTACGGGGCGGACCACTCCTACGAGCAGTACTTC.

This clone has at least ten counts. The sample has other DNA sequences that encode this CDR3 too. The V call is TRBV6-2 or TRBV6-3, the J call TRBJ1-6; no definite D call. CDR3 size: 11 residues. CDR1 is MNHEY, CDR2 SVGEGT, per germline. V lost 5 bases and J 5 bases, leaving 1 base between the germline ends. The CDR3 spells CASSNNSPLHF. DNA of the CDR3: TGTGCCAGCAGTAATAATTCACCCCTCCACTTT.

This clone was counted a few times. A much larger clone is a single base away; this may be a read error. V gene TRBV30 combines with J gene TRBJ1-2; D is undetermined. The CDR3 contains 13 residues. Trimming pared 4 bases from V and 7 bases from J, leaving 16 bases between. CDR1 and CDR2 from the germline V gene are GTSNPN and SVGIG (reference sequence). CDR3 DNA sequence: TGTGCCTGGACGGGGTACATAGTCGTTGGCTACACCTTC. Its translation is CAWTGYIVVGYTF. The full variable domain, completed using reference TRBV30 and TRBJ1-2, is SQTIHQWPATLVQPVGSPLSLECTVEGTSNPNLYWYRQAAGRGLQLLFYSVGIGQISSEVPQNLSASRPQDRQFILSSKKLLLSDSGFYLCAWTGYIVVGYTFGSGTRLTVV.

The table lists this clone with many counts. This chain uses TRBV11-2 with TRBJ2-3, with D possibly TRBD1 on 5 matching bases. CDR1 and CDR2 (germline): SGHAT, FQNNGV. The V end was cut by 6 bases, the J end by 11 bases, with 18 bases between. The CDR3 runs 13 residues. The CDR3: CASSLDTRNEQYF. The DNA of the CDR3 is TGTGCCAGCAGTCTGGACACCCGAAACGAGCAGTATTTT.